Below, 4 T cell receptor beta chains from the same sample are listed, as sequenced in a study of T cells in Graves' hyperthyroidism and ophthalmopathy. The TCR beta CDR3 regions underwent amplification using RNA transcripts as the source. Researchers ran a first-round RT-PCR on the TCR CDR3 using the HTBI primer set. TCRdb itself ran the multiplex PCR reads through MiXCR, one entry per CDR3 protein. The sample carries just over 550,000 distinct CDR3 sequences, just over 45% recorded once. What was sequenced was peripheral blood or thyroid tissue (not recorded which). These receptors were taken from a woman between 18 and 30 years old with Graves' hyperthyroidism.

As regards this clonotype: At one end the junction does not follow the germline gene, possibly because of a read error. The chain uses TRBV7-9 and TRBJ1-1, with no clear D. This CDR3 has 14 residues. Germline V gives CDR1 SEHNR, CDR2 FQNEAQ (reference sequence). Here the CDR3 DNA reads TGTGCCAGCAGCTCCCACCGGGGTTCCACTGAAGCTCTCTTT. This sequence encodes CASSSHRGSTEALF.

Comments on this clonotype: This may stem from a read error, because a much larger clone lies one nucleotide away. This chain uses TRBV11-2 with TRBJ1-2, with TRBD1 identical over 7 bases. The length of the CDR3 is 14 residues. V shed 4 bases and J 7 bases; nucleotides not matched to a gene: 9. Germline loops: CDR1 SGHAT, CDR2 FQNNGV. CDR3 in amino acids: CASSSWTGNPGYTF. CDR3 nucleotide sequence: TGTGCCAGCAGCTCCTGGACAGGAAACCCTGGCTACACCTTC.

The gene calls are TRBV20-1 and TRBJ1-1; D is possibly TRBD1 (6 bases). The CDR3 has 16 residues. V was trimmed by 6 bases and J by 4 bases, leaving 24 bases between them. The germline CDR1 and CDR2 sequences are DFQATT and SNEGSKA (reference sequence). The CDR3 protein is CSASSTGSGAGTEAFF. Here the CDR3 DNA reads TGCAGTGCCAGTAGTACAGGCTCAGGGGCGGGCACTGAAGCTTTCTTT.

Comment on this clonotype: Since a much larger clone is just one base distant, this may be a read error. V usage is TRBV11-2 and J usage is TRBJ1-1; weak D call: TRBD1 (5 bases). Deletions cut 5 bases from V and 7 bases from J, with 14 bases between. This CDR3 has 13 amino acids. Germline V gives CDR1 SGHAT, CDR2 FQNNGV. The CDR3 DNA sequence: TGTGCCAGCAGCCCTGGACACGGGAGTGAAGCTTTCTTT. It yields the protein CASSPGHGSEAFF.